This T cell receptor beta chain was obtained from a study of cytomegalovirus exposure and HLA in healthy donors. Broader study findings: A later analysis associated 15,000 or so TCR beta sequences with HLA alleles at a 0.05 false discovery rate. TCR beta V- and J-gene trimming, according to a later analysis, was linked to a missense DCLRE1C variant.

With 60 Vbeta and 13 Jbeta primers, the PCR was carried out. TCRdb keeps only in-frame clones here, not all; method: immunoSEQ multiplex PCR. The data show about 110,000 clones, with roughly 68% seen just once and 2% to 2.5% held by the top ten. A word on this clone: No antigen is known for it.

Trimming left V 4 bases short and J 7 bases short, with 19 bases between. This CDR3 is built from 15 residues. The germline CDR1 and CDR2 sequences are MDHEN and SYDVKM. The receptor was isolated from a woman between 25 and 40 years old in good health and CMV-seronegative. The chain links TRBV28 to TRBJ1-2; tentatively, D is TRBD1 (6 bases). The sequencing sample was made of PBMCs. CDR3: CASSSSQGNKGGYTF. In DNA form, the CDR3 reads TGTGCCAGCAGTTCTTCTCAGGGGAACAAGGGTGGCTACACCTTC.